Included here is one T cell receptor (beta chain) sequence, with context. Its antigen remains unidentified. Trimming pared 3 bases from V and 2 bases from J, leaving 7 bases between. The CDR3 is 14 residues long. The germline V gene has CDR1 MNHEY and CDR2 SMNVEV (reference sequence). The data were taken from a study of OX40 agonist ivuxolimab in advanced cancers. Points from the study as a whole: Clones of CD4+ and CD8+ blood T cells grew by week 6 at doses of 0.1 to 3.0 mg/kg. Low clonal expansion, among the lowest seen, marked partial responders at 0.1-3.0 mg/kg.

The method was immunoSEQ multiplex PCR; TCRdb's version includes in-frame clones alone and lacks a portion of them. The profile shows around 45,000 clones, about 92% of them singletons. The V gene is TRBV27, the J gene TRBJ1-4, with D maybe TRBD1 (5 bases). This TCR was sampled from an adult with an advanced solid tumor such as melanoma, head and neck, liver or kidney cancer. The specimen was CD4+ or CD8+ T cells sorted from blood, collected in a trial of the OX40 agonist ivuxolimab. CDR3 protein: CASSFGATNEKLFF. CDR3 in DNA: TGTGCCAGCAGTTTCGGGGCGACTAATGAAAAACTGTTTTTT.